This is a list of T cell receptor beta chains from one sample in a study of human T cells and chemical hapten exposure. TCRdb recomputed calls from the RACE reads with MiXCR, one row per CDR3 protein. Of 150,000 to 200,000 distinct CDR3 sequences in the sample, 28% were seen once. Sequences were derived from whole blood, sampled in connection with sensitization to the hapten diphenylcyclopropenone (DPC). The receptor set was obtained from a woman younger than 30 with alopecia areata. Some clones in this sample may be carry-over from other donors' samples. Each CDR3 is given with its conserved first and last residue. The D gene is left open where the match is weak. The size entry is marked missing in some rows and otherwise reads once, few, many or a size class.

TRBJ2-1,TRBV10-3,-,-,CAINPGGLQNNEQFF,TGTGCCATCAACCCGGGGGGCCTTCAGAACAATGAGCAGTTCTTC
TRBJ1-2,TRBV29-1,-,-,CSAQKDVAPGNYTF,TGCAGCGCCCAGAAAGACGTAGCCCCAGGGAACTACACCTTC
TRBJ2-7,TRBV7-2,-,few,CASSRRALQGGSEQYF,TGTGCCAGCAGCCGACGAGCTCTACAGGGAGGGTCCGAGCAGTACTTC
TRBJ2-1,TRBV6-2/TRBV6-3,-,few,CASSYSSEQFF,TGTGCCAGCAGTTACTCCTCTGAGCAGTTCTTC
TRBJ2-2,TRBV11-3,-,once,CASSQTRTRNTGELFF,TGTGCCAGCAGCCAGACTCGGACAAGGAACACCGGGGAGCTGTTTTTT
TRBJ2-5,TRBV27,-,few,CASRKGMRETQYF,TGTGCCAGCAGGAAGGGGATGAGAGAGACCCAGTACTTC
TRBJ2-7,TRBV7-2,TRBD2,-,CASSWGLAGGEQYF,TGTGCCAGCAGCTGGGGACTAGCGGGAGGCGAGCAGTACTTC
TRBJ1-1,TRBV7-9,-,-,CASSLAQRGAFF,TGTGCCAGCAGCTTAGCCCAGCGGGGTGCTTTCTTT
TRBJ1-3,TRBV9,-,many,CASSVLGGGSGNTIYF,TGTGCCAGCAGCGTCCTGGGCGGGGGCTCTGGAAACACCATATATTTT
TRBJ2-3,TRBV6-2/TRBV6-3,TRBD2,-,CASSPSPRGTQYF,TGTGCCAGCAGTCCGTCCCCGCGGGGGACGCAGTATTTT
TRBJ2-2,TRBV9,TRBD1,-,CASSVWGTGKPGTGELFF,TGTGCCAGCAGCGTATGGGGGACAGGGAAACCTGGAACCGGGGAGCTGTTTTTT
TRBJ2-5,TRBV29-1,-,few,CSVDLTNTLGTQYF,TGCAGCGTTGATCTGACGAATACGTTGGGGACCCAGTACTTC
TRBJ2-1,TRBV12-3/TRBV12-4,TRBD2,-,CASSFLAGGLSEQFF,TGTGCCAGCAGTTTCTTGGCGGGAGGGCTTTCTGAGCAGTTCTTC
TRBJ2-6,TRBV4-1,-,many,CASSQQRETGANVLTF,TGCGCCAGCAGCCAACAAAGGGAGACCGGGGCCAACGTCCTGACTTTC
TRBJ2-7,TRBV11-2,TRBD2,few,CASSLGTSGQSYEQYF,TGTGCCAGCAGCTTAGGGACTAGCGGGCAGTCCTACGAGCAGTACTTC
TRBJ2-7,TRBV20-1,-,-,CSAPSDSYEQYF,TGCAGTGCTCCATCTGACTCCTACGAGCAGTACTTC
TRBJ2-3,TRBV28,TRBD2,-,CASSLPSGRTDTQYF,TGTGCCAGCAGTTTACCTAGCGGACGCACAGATACGCAGTATTTT
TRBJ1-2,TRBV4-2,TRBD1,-,CASSLQAGGNDYGYTF,TGTGCCAGCAGCCTCCAGGCAGGGGGGAATGACTATGGCTACACCTTC
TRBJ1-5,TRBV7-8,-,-,CASSQDGRRGNQPQHF,TGTGCCAGCAGCCAGGACGGTAGACGTGGCAATCAGCCCCAGCATTTT
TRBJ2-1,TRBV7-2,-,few,CASSPRLGISYNEQFF,TGTGCCAGCAGCCCTAGGCTGGGAATCTCCTACAATGAGCAGTTCTTC
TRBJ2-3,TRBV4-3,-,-,CASSQGPAAGTDTQYF,TGCGCCAGCAGCCAAGGACCAGCGGCCGGGACAGATACGCAGTATTTT
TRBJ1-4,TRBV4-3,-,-,CASSQVQGEKLFF,TGCGCCAGCAGCCAAGTACAGGGTGAAAAACTGTTTTTT
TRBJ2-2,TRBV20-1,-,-,CSARRPGTPNTGELFF,TGCAGTGCTAGAAGACCCGGGACTCCTAACACCGGGGAGCTGTTTTTT
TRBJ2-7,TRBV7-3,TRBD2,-,CASSLTGTSGSYEQYF,TGTGCCAGCAGCTTAACGGGGACTAGCGGGAGCTACGAGCAGTACTTC
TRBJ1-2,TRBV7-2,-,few,CASSLATVGYTF,TGTGCCAGCAGCTTAGCGACTGTTGGCTACACCTTC
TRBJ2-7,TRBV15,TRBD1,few,CATSRDRYRYEQYF,TGTGCCACCAGCAGGGACAGGTACCGGTACGAGCAGTACTTC
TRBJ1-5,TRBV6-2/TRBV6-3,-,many,CASSYWGVNQPQHF,TGTGCCAGCAGTTACTGGGGTGTCAATCAGCCCCAGCATTTT
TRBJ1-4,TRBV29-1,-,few,CSVEGALGEKLFF,TGCAGCGTTGAGGGGGCGTTAGGTGAAAAACTGTTTTTT
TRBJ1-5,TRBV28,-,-,CASSSPRNQPQHF,TGTGCCAGCAGTTCCCCCCGCAATCAGCCCCAGCATTTT
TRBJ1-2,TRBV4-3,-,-,CASSQVGGDGSDGYTF,TGCGCCAGCAGCCAAGTCGGGGGGGACGGGAGTGATGGCTACACCTTC
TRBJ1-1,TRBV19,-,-,CASSLRQNTEAFF,TGTGCCAGTAGTCTCAGACAGAACACTGAAGCTTTCTTT
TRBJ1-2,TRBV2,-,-,CASSLTESYGYTF,TGTGCCAGCAGCCTGACAGAATCCTATGGCTACACCTTC
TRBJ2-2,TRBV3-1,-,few,CASSQDLWGPGGELFF,TGTGCCAGCAGCCAAGATCTATGGGGGCCTGGCGGGGAGCTGTTTTTT
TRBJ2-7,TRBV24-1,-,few,CATSDSLAYSYEQYF,TGTGCCACCAGTGATTCGCTGGCGTACTCCTACGAGCAGTACTTC
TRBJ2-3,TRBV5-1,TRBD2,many,CASSLAGRGTTDTQYF,TGCGCCAGCAGCTTGGCCGGGCGGGGGACCACAGATACGCAGTATTTT
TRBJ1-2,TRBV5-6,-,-,CASSLVGGPTYGYTF,TGTGCCAGCAGCTTGGTGGGGGGGCCAACCTATGGCTACACCTTC
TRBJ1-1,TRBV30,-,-,CAWSVSRNTEAFF,TGTGCCTGGAGTGTAAGCAGAAACACTGAAGCTTTCTTT
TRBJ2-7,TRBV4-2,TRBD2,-,CASSQERLALNYEQYF,TGTGCCAGCAGCCAAGAACGACTAGCGCTGAACTACGAGCAGTACTTC
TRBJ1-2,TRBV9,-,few,CASSPGLRIGYTF,TGTGCCAGCAGCCCCGGACTAAGGATCGGCTACACCTTC
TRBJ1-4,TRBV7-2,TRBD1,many,CASSYTDRAGEKLFF,TGTGCCAGCAGCTACACGGACAGGGCGGGTGAAAAACTGTTTTTT
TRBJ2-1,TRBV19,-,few,CASSIRRAGDEQFF,TGTGCCAGTAGTATTCGGAGGGCCGGGGATGAGCAGTTCTTC
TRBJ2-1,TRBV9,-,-,CASSVVSGAYNEQFF,TGTGCCAGCAGCGTAGTGAGCGGCGCTTACAATGAGCAGTTCTTC